This T cell receptor (beta chain) stems from a study of T cell clones after liver transplantation. Study background: HCV positivity affected three of eight recipients; the rest lacked autoimmune or viral indications.

This CDR3 is 14 amino acids long. Per germline, CDR1 SGHNT and CDR2 YENEEA. The ends were cut back, 1 base at V and 1 base at J, with 8 bases in the middle. General study points: Low donor cell numbers restricted donor-reactive repertoire measurement in two subjects.

With regard to this clone: Its specificity is not known.

Assay used: immunoSEQ multiplex PCR; TCRdb lists only in-frame clones, some missing. The sample includes around 35,000 clones, around 94% of them seen just once. CD3+CD4+ and CD3+CD8+ cells were FACS-sorted from thawed unstimulated PBMCs. The genes are TRBV11-3 and TRBJ2-7, with D maybe TRBD1 (5 bases). The sample consisted of CD8+ T cells from blood, taken 12 months after liver transplant. The TCR sequence derives from a human patient who received a liver transplant. The T cells may come from the graft donor. The CDR3 DNA sequence: TGTGCCAGCAGCTTAGGACAGTCTTCCTACGAGCAGTACTTC. Residues: CASSLGQSSYEQYF.